These 12 T cell receptor beta chains came from one sample sequenced in a study of T-cell memory formation after mild COVID-19. TCRdb recomputed calls from the 5' RACE reads with MiXCR, one row per CDR3 protein. Of 84,000 or so distinct CDR3 sequences listed, approximately 14% were seen once; the top ten hold under 35%. The specimen sequenced was PBMCs or a T cell subset sorted from them (not recorded which). These TCRs come from an adult woman who had mild COVID-19 (a few samples of this study predate the infection). Cell type and time point are not known.

This chain links TRBV11-3 with TRBJ2-1; tentatively, D is TRBD2 (6 bases). Trimming pared 1 base from V and 3 bases from J, leaving 13 bases between. The CDR3 consists of 16 residues. CDR1 and CDR2 (germline): SGHNT, YENEEA. The CDR3 region is CASSLVGGGDYNEQFF. CDR3 DNA sequence: TGTGCCAGCAGCTTAGTCGGCGGAGGGGACTACAATGAGCAGTTCTTC.

The CDR3 region has the DNA TGCAGCGTTGAATCTCCAGGGGTCCTTGAGACCCAGTACTTC. Its translation: CSVESPGVLETQYF. This rearrangement joins TRBV29-1 to TRBJ2-5; tentative D call: TRBD1 (6 bases). Germline CDR1 and CDR2: SQVTM and ANQGSEA. The CDR3 totals 14 residues. The V gene lost 2 bases and the J gene lost 5 bases, with 15 bases spanning the gap.

This clonotype occurred a few times. The chain carries TRBV7-9 and TRBJ2-7; perhaps TRBD2 as D (7 bases). Trimming removed 4 bases from V and 5 bases from J, with 18 bases in between. This CDR3 has 15 amino acids. CDR1 SEHNR and CDR2 FQNEAQ come from the germline V gene (reference sequence). As DNA, the CDR3 is TGTGCCAGCAGCTCAACGACGGGGGGACACCACGAGCAGTACTTC. This encodes CASSSTTGGHHEQYF.

This clonotype was observed a handful of times. In nucleotides, the CDR3 is TGTGCCAGTAGTCCCGCGTGGGGGTTTCCCCGAGAAAAACTGTTTTTT. Translation gives CASSPAWGFPREKLFF. The chain carries TRBV19 and TRBJ1-4; D may be TRBD1 (5 bases). Germline CDR1 and CDR2: LNHDA and SQIVND (reference sequence). Between the trimmed V and J ends, which lost 5 bases and 8 bases, there was a span of 21 bases. This CDR3 spans 16 amino acids.

Many counts were recorded for this clonotype. The chain employs TRBV7-9 and TRBJ2-3; D is unclear. Germline-derived CDR1 and CDR2 are SEHNR and FQNEAQ (reference sequence). This CDR3 is built from 15 residues. The V and J ends lost 3 bases and 1 base respectively, with 11 bases between them. The CDR3 here is CASSFGPQGTDTQYF. The CDR3 bases are TGTGCCAGCAGCTTCGGTCCCCAAGGCACAGATACGCAGTATTTT.

This clonotype was seen more than once but under ten times. The chain recombines TRBV19 with TRBJ2-7, with 9 nucleotides matching TRBD1. V was pared by 5 bases and J by 3 bases, with 8 bases of the junction left unmatched. This CDR3 is built from 15 residues. Germline V gene data show CDR1 as LNHDA and CDR2 as SQIVND (reference sequence). The CDR3 sequence: CASSDFRTGDYEQYF. In nucleotides, the CDR3 is TGTGCCAGTAGTGATTTCCGGACAGGGGACTACGAGCAGTACTTC.

This clonotype was observed at least ten times. V gene TRBV6-5 combines with J gene TRBJ2-7; tentatively, D is TRBD2 (5 bases). This CDR3 contains 14 residues. Per germline, CDR1 MNHEY and CDR2 SVGAGI. Trimming took 3 bases from V and 7 from J, leaving 16 bases between them. Here the CDR3 reads CASSYFENPGEQYF. CDR3 coding DNA: TGTGCCAGCAGTTATTTTGAGAATCCGGGGGAGCAGTACTTC.

Here the CDR3 reads CASQGAPDTQYF. CDR3 coding DNA: TGTGCCAGCCAAGGGGCACCAGATACGCAGTATTTT. The V gene is TRBV27, the J gene TRBJ2-3, with D possibly being TRBD1 (5 bases). CDR1 MNHEY and CDR2 SMNVEV come from the germline V gene (reference sequence). This CDR3 region has 12 residues. Trimming removed 8 bases from V and 4 bases from J, with 10 bases in between.

This chain joins TRBV6-5 and TRBJ1-6; D unresolved. This CDR3 is 13 amino acids long. Germline CDR1 reads MNHEY; CDR2 reads SVGAGI. V was shortened by 0 bases and J by 5 bases, with 2 bases between the two germline ends. The CDR3 reads CASSYSNNSPLHF. The DNA for the CDR3 is TGTGCCAGCAGTTACTCGAATAATTCACCCCTCCACTTT.

V usage is TRBV12-5 and J usage is TRBJ1-6; no clear D gene. The CDR3 length is 12 residues. The V and J ends lost 1 base and 9 bases respectively, with 4 bases between them. Germline-derived CDR1 and CDR2 are LGHNT and FRNRAP. The CDR3 region has the DNA TGTGCTAGTGGTTTGGACCTTTCACCCCTCCACTTT. Translating it yields CASGLDLSPLHF.

This clonotype was seen more than once but under ten times. The chain has TRBV6-6 and TRBJ1-1; TRBD1 might be the D (5 bases). Germline CDR1 and CDR2: MNHNY and SVGAGI (reference sequence). The CDR3 consists of 14 residues. V was cut by 2 bases and J by 3 bases, with 10 bases left in between. CDR3 protein: CASSYGTWDTEAFF. The CDR3, as DNA: TGTGCCAGCAGTTACGGGACCTGGGACACTGAAGCTTTCTTT.

This clonotype was detected only a few times. The chain has TRBV7-3 and TRBJ2-1; D tentatively fits TRBD1 or TRBD2 (5 bases each). Trimming removed 2 bases from V and 1 base from J, with 9 bases in between. The length of the CDR3 is 15 residues. Germline V gene lookup returns CDR1 SGHTA and CDR2 FQGTGA. The CDR3 loop is CASSLEWGSYNEQFF. The CDR3 nucleotides are TGTGCCAGCAGCTTAGAGTGGGGGTCCTACAATGAGCAGTTCTTC.